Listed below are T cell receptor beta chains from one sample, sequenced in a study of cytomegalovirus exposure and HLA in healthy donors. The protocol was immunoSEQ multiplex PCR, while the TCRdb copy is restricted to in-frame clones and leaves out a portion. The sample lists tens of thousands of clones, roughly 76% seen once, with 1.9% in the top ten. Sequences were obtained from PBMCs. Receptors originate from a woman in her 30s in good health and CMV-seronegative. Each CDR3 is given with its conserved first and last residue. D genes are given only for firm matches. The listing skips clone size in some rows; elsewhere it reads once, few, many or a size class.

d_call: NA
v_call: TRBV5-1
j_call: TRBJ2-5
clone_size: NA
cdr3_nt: TGCGCCAGCAGCTTTTCGTCCGAAGAGACCCAGTACTTC
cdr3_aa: CASSFSSEETQYF

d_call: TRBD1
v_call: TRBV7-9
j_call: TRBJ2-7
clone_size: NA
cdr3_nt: TGTGCCAGCGGGTGGACAGGGCCAAGGAGGTACTTC
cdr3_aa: CASGWTGPRRYF

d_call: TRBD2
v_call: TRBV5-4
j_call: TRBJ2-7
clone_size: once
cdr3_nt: TGTGCCAGCAGCTACGGTAGCGGGCCCTCCTACGAGCAGTACTTC
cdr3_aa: CASSYGSGPSYEQYF

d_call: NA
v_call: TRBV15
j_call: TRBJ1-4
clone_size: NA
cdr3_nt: TGTGCCACCAGCAGAGTCCGGCAACTGACTAACGAAAAACTGTTTTTT
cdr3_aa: CATSRVRQLTNEKLFF

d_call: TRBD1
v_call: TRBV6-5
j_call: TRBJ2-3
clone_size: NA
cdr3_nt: TGTGCCAGCAGTTACTGGACAGGGGAGGATACGCAGTATTTT
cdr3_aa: CASSYWTGEDTQYF

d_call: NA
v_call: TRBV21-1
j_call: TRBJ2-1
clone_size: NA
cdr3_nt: TGTGCCAGCAGCAAAGGGGGCCGTGGGACTATGGACAATGAGCAGTTCTTC
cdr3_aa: CASSKGGRGTMDNEQFF

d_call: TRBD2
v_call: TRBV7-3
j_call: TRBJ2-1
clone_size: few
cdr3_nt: TGTGCCAGCACCCTTTTCGGGGGGGGGCTAGCGGGTAATGAGCAGTTCTTC
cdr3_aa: CASTLFGGGLAGNEQFF

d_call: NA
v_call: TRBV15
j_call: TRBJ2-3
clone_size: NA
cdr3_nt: TGTGCCACCAGCAGAACGAGGGGGGGAAGGGCAGATACGCAGTATTTT
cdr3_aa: CATSRTRGGRADTQYF

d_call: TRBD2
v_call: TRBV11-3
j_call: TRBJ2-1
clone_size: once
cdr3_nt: TGTGCCAGCAGCTTAACTAGCGGATCATACAATGAGCAGTTCTTC
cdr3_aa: CASSLTSGSYNEQFF

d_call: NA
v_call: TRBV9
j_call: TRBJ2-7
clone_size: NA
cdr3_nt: TGTGCCAGCAGCGTGAGGGGGGACAGTCCCTACGAGCAGTACTTC
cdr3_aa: CASSVRGDSPYEQYF

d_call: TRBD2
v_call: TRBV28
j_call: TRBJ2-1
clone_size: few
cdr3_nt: TGTGCCAGCCCAAAATCAAGGGGGCGGGAGGGCTACAATGAGCAGTTCTTC
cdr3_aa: CASPKSRGREGYNEQFF

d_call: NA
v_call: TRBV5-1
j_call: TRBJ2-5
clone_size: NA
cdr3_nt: TGCGCCAGCAGCTTGGCGAGGGGGGGCTTGGAGACCCAGTACTTC
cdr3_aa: CASSLARGGLETQYF

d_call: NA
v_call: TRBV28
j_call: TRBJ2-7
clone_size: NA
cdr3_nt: TGTGCCAGCAGTTCTCCGGACAGAACCTACGAGCAGTACTTC
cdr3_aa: CASSSPDRTYEQYF

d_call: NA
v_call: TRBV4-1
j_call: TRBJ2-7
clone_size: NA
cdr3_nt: TGCGCCAGCAGCCTGTCCCAGGGCCCCGGCGAGCAGTACTTC
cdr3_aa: CASSLSQGPGEQYF

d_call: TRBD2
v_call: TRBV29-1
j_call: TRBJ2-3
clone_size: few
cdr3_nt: TGCCTGAGGAAGTCGGCAGCCTGGACTAGCGGGAGGAACACAGATACGCAGTATTTT
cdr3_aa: CLRKSAAWTSGRNTDTQYF

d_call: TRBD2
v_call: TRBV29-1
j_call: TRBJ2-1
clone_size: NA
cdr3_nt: TGCAGCGTACGGGAGGACTCCTACAATGAGCAGTTCTTC
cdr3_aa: CSVREDSYNEQFF

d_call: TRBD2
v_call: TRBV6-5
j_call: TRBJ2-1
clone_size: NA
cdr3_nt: TGTGCCAGCAGGCGCGGGGGAGAGCCCTACAATGAGCAGTTCTTC
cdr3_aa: CASRRGGEPYNEQFF

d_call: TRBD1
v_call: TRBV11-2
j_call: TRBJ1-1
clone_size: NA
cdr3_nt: TGTGCCAGCAGCTTAGGGGCCCATACAGGGGGGAACACTGAAGCTTTCTTT
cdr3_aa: CASSLGAHTGGNTEAFF

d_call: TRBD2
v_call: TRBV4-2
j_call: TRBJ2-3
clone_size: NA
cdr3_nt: TGTGCCAGCAGCCAAGACGGGCGGGAGTCAGATACGCAGTATTTT
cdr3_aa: CASSQDGRESDTQYF

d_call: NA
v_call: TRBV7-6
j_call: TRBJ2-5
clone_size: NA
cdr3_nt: TGTGCCAGCAGCTTAGAGCTCCTCTCCCGGGAGACCCAGTACTTC
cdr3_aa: CASSLELLSRETQYF

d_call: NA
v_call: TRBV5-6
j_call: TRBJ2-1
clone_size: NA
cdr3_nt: TGTGCCAGCAGCTGGGCCAATGAGCAGTTCTTC
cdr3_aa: CASSWANEQFF

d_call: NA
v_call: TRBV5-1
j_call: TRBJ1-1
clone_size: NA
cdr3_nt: TGCGCCAGCAGCTTGGGCGGAAACACTGAAGCTTTCTTT
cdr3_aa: CASSLGGNTEAFF

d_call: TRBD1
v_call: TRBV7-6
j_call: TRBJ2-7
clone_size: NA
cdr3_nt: TGTGCCAGCAGCTTCAGAGGGGGCCAGGGACGGTCCTACGAGCAGTACTTC
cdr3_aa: CASSFRGGQGRSYEQYF

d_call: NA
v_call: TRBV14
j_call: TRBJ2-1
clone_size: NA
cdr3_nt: TGTGCCAGCACCCAAGGGGTAGCCCGCTCCTACAATGAGCAGTTCTTC
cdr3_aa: CASTQGVARSYNEQFF

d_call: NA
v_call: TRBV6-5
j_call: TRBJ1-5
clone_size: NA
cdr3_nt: TGTGCCAGCAGGAGGGAGGGCAGCAATCAGCCCCAGCATTTT
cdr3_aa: CASRREGSNQPQHF

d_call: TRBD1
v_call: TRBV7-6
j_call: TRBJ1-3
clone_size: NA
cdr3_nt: TGTGCCAGCAGCTTAGACAGGGGTGGAAACACCATATATTTT
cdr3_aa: CASSLDRGGNTIYF

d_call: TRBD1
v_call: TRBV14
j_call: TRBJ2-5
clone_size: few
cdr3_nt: TGTGCCAGCAGCCAAATTGGTGACAGGGTTCGAGAGACCCAGTACTTC
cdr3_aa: CASSQIGDRVRETQYF

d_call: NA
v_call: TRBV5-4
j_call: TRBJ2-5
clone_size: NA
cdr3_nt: TGTGCCAGCAGCTTGGACAGGGCCAGGAAAGAGACCCAGTACTTC
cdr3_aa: CASSLDRARKETQYF

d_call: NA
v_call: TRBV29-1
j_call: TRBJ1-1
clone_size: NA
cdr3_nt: TGCAGCGGCCAGCCGGACACCATGAACACTGAAGCTTTCTTT
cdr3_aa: CSGQPDTMNTEAFF

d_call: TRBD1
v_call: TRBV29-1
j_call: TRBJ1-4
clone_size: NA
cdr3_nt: TGCAGCGTTGCGGACAGGGGAAATGAAAAACTGTTTTTT
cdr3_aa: CSVADRGNEKLFF

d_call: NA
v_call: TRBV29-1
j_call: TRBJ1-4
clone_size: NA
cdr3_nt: TGCAGCGTTGTGGGGGGGCGCGCTGAAAAACTGTTTTTT
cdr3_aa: CSVVGGRAEKLFF

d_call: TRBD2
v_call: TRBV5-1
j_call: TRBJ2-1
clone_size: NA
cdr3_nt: TGCGCCAGCAGCTTGCCCCTAGGTAGCAACTATACCGGGACTAGCGGGAGCACTGAGCAGTTCTTC
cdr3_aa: CASSLPLGSNYTGTSGSTEQFF

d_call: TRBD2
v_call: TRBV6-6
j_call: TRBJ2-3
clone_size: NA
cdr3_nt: TGTGCCAGTAAACAGGCAGGGACTATATATACGCAGTATTTT
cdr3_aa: CASKQAGTIYTQYF

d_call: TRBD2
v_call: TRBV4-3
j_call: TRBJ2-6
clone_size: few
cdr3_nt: TGCGCCAGCAGCCAAACGGGACTAGCGGGATCTGGGGCCAACGTCCTGACTTTC
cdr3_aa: CASSQTGLAGSGANVLTF

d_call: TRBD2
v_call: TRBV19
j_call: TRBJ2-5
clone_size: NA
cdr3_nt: TGTGCCAGTAGTATCTCGACGGGGGGACAAGAGACCCAGTACTTC
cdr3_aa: CASSISTGGQETQYF

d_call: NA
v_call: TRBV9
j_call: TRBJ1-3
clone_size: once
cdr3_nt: TGTGCCAGCAGCGCCGGAGGGGCTGGAAACACCATATATTTT
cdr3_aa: CASSAGGAGNTIYF

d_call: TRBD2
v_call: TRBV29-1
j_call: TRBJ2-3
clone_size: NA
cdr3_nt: TGCAGCCCACGACTAGCGGGAGGTACAGATACGCAGTATTTT
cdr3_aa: CSPRLAGGTDTQYF

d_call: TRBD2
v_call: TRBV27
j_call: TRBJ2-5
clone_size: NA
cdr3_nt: TGTGCCAGCAGTCCCGGACTAGCCCCCCGAGAGACCCAGTACTTC
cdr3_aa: CASSPGLAPRETQYF

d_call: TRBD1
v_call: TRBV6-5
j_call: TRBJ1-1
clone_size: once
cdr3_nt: TGTGCCAGCAGAAGCGCCGACAGGGCGAGCACTGAAGCTTTCTTT
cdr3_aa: CASRSADRASTEAFF

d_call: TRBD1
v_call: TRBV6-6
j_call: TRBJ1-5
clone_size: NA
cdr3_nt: TGTGCCAGCAGTCCTCGGACAGGGCAAGTTCAGCCCCAGCATTTT
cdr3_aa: CASSPRTGQVQPQHF

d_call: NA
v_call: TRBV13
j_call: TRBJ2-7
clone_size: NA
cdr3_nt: TGTGCCAGCAGCTTCGGGACACGATACTCCTACGAGCAGTACTTC
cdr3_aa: CASSFGTRYSYEQYF

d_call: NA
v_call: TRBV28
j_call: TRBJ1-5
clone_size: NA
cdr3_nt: TGTGCCAGTCGGGCGACAGCGACTCCAAATCAGCCCCAGCATTTT
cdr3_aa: CASRATATPNQPQHF

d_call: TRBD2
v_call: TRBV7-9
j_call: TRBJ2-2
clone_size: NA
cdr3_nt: TGTGCCAGCAGGCTCACTAGCGGGGACACCGGGGAGCTGTTTTTT
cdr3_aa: CASRLTSGDTGELFF